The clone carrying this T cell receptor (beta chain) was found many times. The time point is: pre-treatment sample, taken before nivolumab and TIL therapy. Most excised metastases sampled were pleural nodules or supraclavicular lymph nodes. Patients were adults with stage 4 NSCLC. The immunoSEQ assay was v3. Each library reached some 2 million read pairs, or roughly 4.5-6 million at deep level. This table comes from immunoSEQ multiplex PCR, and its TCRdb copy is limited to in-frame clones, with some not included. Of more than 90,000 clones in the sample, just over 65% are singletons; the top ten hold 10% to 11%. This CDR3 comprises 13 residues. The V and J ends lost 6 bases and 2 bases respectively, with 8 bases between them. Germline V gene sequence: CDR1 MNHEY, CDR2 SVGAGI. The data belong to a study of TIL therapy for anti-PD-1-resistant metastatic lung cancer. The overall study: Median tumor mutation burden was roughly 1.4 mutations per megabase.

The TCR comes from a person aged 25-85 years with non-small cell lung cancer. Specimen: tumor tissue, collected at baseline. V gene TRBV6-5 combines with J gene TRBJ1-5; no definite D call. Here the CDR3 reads CASSRAGNQPQHF. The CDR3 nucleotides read TGTGCCAGCAGCCGGGCCGGCAATCAGCCCCAGCATTTT.